This entry concerns a single TCR beta chain. Its specificity is unknown. The donors, all of them Caucasian adults, lived in Nashville, Tennessee. Evenly divided among several immunoSEQ plates was the genomic DNA of each subset. This table comes from immunoSEQ multiplex PCR, and its TCRdb copy is limited to in-frame clones, with some not included. This sample has 400,000 to 600,000 clones, with 79% found just once. The sample originates from a study of shared clonotypes between healthy human individuals. The study's findings and limits: Having only a few donors restricted how much genetic and exposure-history diversity was captured.

Sequencing was performed on PBMCs. The source of this sequence is a woman aged 40 to 55 in good health. Some clones in this sample may be carry-over from other donors' samples.

The CDR3 sequence: CASSVPGGADTQYF. In DNA form, the CDR3 reads TGTGCCAGCAGCGTACCGGGAGGGGCAGATACGCAGTATTTT. The gene calls are TRBV9 and TRBJ2-3; 8 positions match TRBD2. The trim removed 1 base at V and 4 bases at J, leaving 2 bases unmatched. The CDR3 extends over 14 amino acids. Looked up from germline, CDR1 is SGDLS and CDR2 is YYNGEE.